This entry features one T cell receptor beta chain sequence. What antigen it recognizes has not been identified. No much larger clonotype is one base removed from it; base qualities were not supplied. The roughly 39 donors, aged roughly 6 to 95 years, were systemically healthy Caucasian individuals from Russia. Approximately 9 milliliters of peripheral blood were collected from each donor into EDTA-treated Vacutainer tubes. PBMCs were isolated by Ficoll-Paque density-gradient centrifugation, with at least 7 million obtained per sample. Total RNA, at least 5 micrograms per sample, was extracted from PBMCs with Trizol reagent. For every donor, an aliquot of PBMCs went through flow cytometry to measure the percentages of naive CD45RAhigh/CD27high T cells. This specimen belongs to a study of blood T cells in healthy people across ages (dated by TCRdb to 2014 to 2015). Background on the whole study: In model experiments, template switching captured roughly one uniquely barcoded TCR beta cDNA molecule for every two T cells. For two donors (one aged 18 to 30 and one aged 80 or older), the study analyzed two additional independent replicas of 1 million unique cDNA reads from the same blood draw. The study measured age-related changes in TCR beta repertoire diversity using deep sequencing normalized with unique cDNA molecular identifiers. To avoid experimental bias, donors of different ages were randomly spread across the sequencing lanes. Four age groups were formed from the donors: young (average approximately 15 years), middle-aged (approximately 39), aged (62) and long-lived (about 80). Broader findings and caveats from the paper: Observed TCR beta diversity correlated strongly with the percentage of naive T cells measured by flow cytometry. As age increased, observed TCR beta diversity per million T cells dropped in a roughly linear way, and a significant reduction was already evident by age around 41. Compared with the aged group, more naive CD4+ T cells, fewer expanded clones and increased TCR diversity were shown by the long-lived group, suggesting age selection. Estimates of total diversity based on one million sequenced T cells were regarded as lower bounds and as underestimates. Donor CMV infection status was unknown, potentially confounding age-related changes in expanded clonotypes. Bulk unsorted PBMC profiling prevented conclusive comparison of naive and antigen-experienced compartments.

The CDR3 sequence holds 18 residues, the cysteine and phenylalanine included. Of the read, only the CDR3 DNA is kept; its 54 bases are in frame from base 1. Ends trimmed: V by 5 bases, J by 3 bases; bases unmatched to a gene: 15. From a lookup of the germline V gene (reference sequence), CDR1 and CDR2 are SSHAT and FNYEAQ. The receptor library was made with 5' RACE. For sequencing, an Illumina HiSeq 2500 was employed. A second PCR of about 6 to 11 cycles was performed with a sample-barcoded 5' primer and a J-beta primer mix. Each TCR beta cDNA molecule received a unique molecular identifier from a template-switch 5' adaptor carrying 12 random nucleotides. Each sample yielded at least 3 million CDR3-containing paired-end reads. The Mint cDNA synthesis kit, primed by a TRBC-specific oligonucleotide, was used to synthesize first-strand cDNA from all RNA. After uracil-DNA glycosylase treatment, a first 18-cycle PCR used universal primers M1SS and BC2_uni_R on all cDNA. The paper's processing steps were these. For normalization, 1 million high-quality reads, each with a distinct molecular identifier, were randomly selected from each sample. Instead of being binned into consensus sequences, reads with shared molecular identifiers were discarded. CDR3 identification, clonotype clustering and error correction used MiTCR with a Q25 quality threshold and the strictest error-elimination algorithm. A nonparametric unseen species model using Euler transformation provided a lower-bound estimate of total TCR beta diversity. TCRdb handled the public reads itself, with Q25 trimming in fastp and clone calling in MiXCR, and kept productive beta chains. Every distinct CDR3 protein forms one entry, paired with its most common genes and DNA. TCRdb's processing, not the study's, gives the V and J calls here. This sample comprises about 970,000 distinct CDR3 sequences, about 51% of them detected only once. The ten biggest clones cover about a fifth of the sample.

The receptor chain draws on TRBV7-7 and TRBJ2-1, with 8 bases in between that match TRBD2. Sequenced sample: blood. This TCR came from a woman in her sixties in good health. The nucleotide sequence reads TGTGCCAGCAGCCCCCAGCCCCCTATAGCGGGACACTACAATGAGCAGTTCTTC. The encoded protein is CASSPQPPIAGHYNEQFF.